Below, one TCR beta chain is given with its context. The antigen remains undetermined. This sample stems from a study of T cell repertoires in cytomegalovirus infection. For the study at large: A matching HLA type, together with CMV infection, was signaled by public TCR beta signatures. General study findings and limits: The cumulative frequency of public TCR beta families distinguished individuals who carried CMV together with the relevant HLA. In two of eight donors, the top clonotype was HLA-C-restricted CMV-specific.

TCRdb redid the calling of the reads with MiXCR, one entry per CDR3 protein. This sample has under 90,000 distinct CDR3 sequences, with more than 20% found just once. Specimen: PBMCs, sequenced either directly or after in vitro stimulation (not recorded which). The origin of this receptor is a human donor in good health (CMV status not recorded). Some clones in this sample may be carry-over from other donors' samples.

The CDR3 nucleotides read TGTGCCAGCAGTCCCGACTCTGATACGCAGTATTTT. This gives the protein CASSPDSDTQYF. The V gene is TRBV6-5, the J gene TRBJ2-3; D not certain. V was cut by 5 bases and J by 6 bases, with 9 bases left in between. Germline CDR1 MNHEY, CDR2 SVGAGI. CDR3 length: 12 amino acids.